The T cell receptor beta chain described here comes from a study of blood T cells in healthy people across ages. PBMCs numbering at least 6 million were isolated per sample. The second PCR ran about 6 to 11 cycles with a sample-barcoded 5' primer and J-beta primers. In TCRdb, the 5' RACE reads were re-called with MiXCR into one record per CDR3 protein. This sample has about 1.1 million distinct CDR3 sequences, with approximately 38% found just once. This CDR3 has 15 residues. The V and J ends lost 3 bases and 0 bases respectively, with 10 bases between them. Germline CDR1 MNHEY, CDR2 SVGAGI. The source material was blood. The chain couples TRBV6-5 to TRBJ2-3; unclear D gene. The TCR sequence derives from a young man in good health. CDR3 coding DNA: TGTGCCAGCAGTTATGCCGGTTCTAGCACAGATACGCAGTATTTT. Translation gives CASSYAGSSTDTQYF.